Described below is a single T cell receptor beta chain sequence and its context. The antigen is undetermined. This entry comes from a study of cytomegalovirus exposure and HLA in healthy donors. This CDR3 region has 14 residues. V gave up 0 bases and J gave up 1 base, with 6 bases separating them. Germline V gene data show CDR1 as LNHNV and CDR2 as YYDKDF (reference sequence). The PCR used 60 Vbeta and 13 Jbeta primers. Only in-frame clones appear in the TCRdb table, and some are missing; sequencing was by immunoSEQ multiplex PCR. The sample has roughly 130,000 clones, roughly 84% seen once. Study-level results: HLA restriction was apparent for most CMV-associated TCR beta chains in a later analysis. Analysis performed later found about 18,000 TCR beta sequences associated with HLA alleles at 0.05 false discovery rate. It was reported in a later analysis that an Asian-associated ancestry cluster showed fewer N-insertions than the approximately 670-donor mean. A previous analysis found most TCR beta V segments productive roughly 87% or roughly 30% of the time.

Sequenced sample: PBMCs. The clonotype comes from a young woman in good health and CMV-seropositive. This chain links TRBV15 with TRBJ2-5; D remains unclear. The CDR3 DNA follows: TGTGCCACCAGCAGAGAGGCCACCCAAGAGACCCAGTACTTC. Its protein product is CATSREATQETQYF.